The 8 T cell receptor beta chains below all came from one sample that was sequenced in a study of T cell repertoires in cytomegalovirus infection. A single record per CDR3 protein comes from TCRdb applying MiXCR to the reads. This table has more than 350,000 distinct CDR3 sequences, about 33% appearing once. The material sequenced was PBMCs. The receptors stem from a human donor in good health (CMV status not recorded). Some clones in this sample may be carry-over from other donors' samples.

The chain couples TRBV7-2 to TRBJ2-5; weak D call: TRBD1 (5 bases). This CDR3 is built from 15 residues. The germline gives CDR1 SGHTA, CDR2 FQGNSA. Trimming removed 1 base from V and 2 bases from J, with 11 bases in between. CDR3 in amino acids: CASSLEWTTQETQYF. CDR3 in DNA: TGTGCCAGCAGCTTAGAGTGGACAACACAAGAGACCCAGTACTTC.

The chain couples TRBV19 to TRBJ1-5; no clear D gene. The CDR3 spans 14 residues. Trimming left V 5 bases short and J 5 bases short, with 13 bases between. Germline V CDR1 and CDR2: LNHDA, SQIVND (reference sequence). CDR3 residues: CASSARDPDQPQHF. The CDR3 DNA is TGTGCCAGTAGTGCTAGGGATCCGGATCAGCCCCAGCATTTT. Variable domain in full (rest from reference TRBV19 and TRBJ1-5): DGGITQSPKYLFRKEGQNVTLSCEQNLNHDAMYWYRQDPGQGLRLIYYSQIVNDFQKGDIAEGYSVSREKKESFPLTVTSAQKNPTAFYLCASSARDPDQPQHFGDGTRLSIL.

This clonotype was detected only a few times. The chain has TRBV6-6 and TRBJ1-5; a weak D match, TRBD1 (5 bases). The CDR3 runs 14 residues. V lost 7 bases to trimming and J lost 5 bases, with 15 bases between them. The germline V gene encodes CDR1 MNHNY and CDR2 SVGAGI (reference sequence). The chain's CDR3 is CASNPPGKDQPQHF. The CDR3 bases are TGTGCCAGCAACCCCCCAGGGAAGGATCAGCCCCAGCATTTT.

The chain joins TRBV29-1 to TRBJ1-2; no clear D. The CDR3 spans 14 residues. Trimming took off 1 base at V and 2 bases at J, with 11 bases between the two ends. Germline V lookup: CDR1 SQVTM, CDR2 ANQGSEA. The CDR3 region is CSVEGAPGNYGYTF. The CDR3 bases are TGCAGCGTTGAAGGTGCACCGGGAAACTATGGCTACACCTTC.

This clonotype was seen repeatedly, ten times or more. The rearrangement links TRBV7-2 to TRBJ2-6, with D unclear. Germline CDR1 SGHTA, CDR2 FQGNSA. V was cut by 1 base and J by 1 base, with 5 bases left in between. CDR3 length: 15 amino acids. The CDR3 is CASSLEQSGANVLTF. The CDR3 nucleotides read TGTGCCAGCAGCTTAGAACAGTCTGGGGCCAACGTCCTGACTTTC.

Only a few counts were recorded for this clonotype. The genes are TRBV6-1 and TRBJ1-5; 7 nucleotides align to TRBD1. Unmatched junction bases numbered 7, after V lost 4 bases and J lost 1 base. The length of the CDR3 is 16 residues. Germline V gene sequence: CDR1 MNHNS, CDR2 SASEGT. The CDR3 sequence is CASSARQGWSNQPQHF. The CDR3 nucleotides read TGTGCCAGCAGTGCAAGACAGGGTTGGAGCAATCAGCCCCAGCATTTT.

In this sample, this clonotype turned up once. The CDR3 ends on some other residue instead of the conserved phenylalanine or tryptophan, so this is likely a read error. This chain links TRBV14 with TRBJ2-7; the D gene is possibly TRBD1 (6 bases). The germline V gene has CDR1 SGHDN and CDR2 FVKESK. This CDR3 region has 14 residues. Here the CDR3 reads CASGHRAGVHEQYL. CDR3 DNA: TGTGCCAGCGGCCACCGGGCAGGGGTACACGAGCAGTACTTA.

There are a few counts of this clonotype. CDR3 nucleotides: TGTGCCAGCAGCTTAGAAGGGCTAGAGACCCAGTACTTC. Residues: CASSLEGLETQYF. The chain links TRBV7-9 to TRBJ2-5; D is unclear. CDR3 length: 13 amino acids. The germline V gene encodes CDR1 SEHNR and CDR2 FQNEAQ (reference sequence). V lost 1 base to trimming and J lost 4 bases, with 7 bases between them.